This T cell receptor (beta chain) was recorded in a study of CD8+CD57+ T cells in acquired aplastic anemia. Genomic DNA, the template, was used for profiling of the TCR beta VDJ and CDR3. TCRdb itself ran the reads through MiXCR, one entry per CDR3 protein. This table has about 180,000 distinct CDR3 sequences, roughly 48% appearing once. Previously, flow cytometry had revealed CD8+CD57+ cell expansion in the patients chosen for sequencing. Each patient gave a blood sample that was collected before any therapy had been received. Broader study findings: A set of some 28 CD8+ CDR3 sequences was shared between patients and controls, and these sequences appeared highly expressed in patients. Patients were compared with controls for CD8+ Simpson's diversity, and no significant difference emerged.

This clonotype was detected ten times or more. Its antigen is currently unknown. The clonotype originates from a human donor with aplastic anemia. Sequenced material: sorted CD4+, CD8+, or CD8+CD57+ T cells (not recorded which) from PBMCs.

The CDR3 loop is CASSSTGGLGYTF. CDR3 nucleotides: TGTGCCAGCAGCTCGACAGGAGGTTTAGGCTACACCTTC. The rearrangement links TRBV27 to TRBJ1-2; possibly TRBD1 for D (6 bases). V was shortened by 6 bases and J by 8 bases, with 16 bases between the two germline ends. Germline CDR1 MNHEY, CDR2 SMNVEV (reference sequence). The CDR3 has 13 amino acids.